The 27 T cell receptor beta chains below come from one sample, sequenced in a study of long-term antiretroviral therapy in people with HIV. Sequencing relied on immunoSEQ assay v3.0, run at survey level. Sequenced by immunoSEQ multiplex PCR; TCRdb stores in-frame clones only, minus some. The sample has tens of thousands of clones; around 83% are singletons. Sequencing was performed on unsorted PBMCs, taken 0.8 years after starting antiretroviral therapy. The source is a woman aged 30 to 39 with HIV.

This clone appeared a few times. The DNA for the CDR3 is TGTGCCAGCAGCTTCCCAGAGAATGGTTTGAACACTGAAGCTTTCTTT. Its protein is CASSFPENGLNTEAFF. This chain uses TRBV7-9 with TRBJ1-1; D remains unclear. CDR1 SEHNR and CDR2 FQNEAQ come from the germline V gene (reference sequence). The V and J ends lost 3 bases and 0 bases respectively, with 14 bases between them. CDR3 length equals 16 residues.

The J gene is TRBJ1-3, the V gene TRBV5-1; 9 nucleotides align to TRBD1. The CDR3 runs 18 residues. V was clipped by 0 bases and J by 4 bases; unmatched bases: 11. CDR1 and CDR2 from the germline V gene are SGHRS and YFSETQ. CDR3 residues: CASSLGGTGPSSGNTIYF. CDR3 DNA sequence: TGCGCCAGCAGCTTGGGAGGGACAGGGCCATCGTCAGGAAACACCATATATTTT.

This clone was seen just once. This chain joins TRBV5-6 and TRBJ2-5; D assignment may be TRBD1 or TRBD2 (6 bases each). This CDR3 comprises 14 residues. Germline CDR1 reads SGHDT; CDR2 reads YYEEEE. V was clipped by 0 bases and J by 5 bases, with 11 bases between them. Here the CDR3 DNA reads TGTGCCAGCAGCTTGGGGGGGGCGGACGAGACCCAGTACTTC. This sequence encodes CASSLGGADETQYF.

The chain has TRBV19 and TRBJ2-4; weak D call: TRBD2 (5 bases). Germline V gives CDR1 LNHDA, CDR2 SQIVND (reference sequence). The V gene lost 5 bases and the J gene lost 0 bases, with 20 bases spanning the gap. The length of the CDR3 is 18 residues. Here the CDR3 DNA reads TGTGCCAGTAGTCCCTGGACTGACCGGTTGCTAGCCAAAAACATTCAGTACTTC. Protein sequence: CASSPWTDRLLAKNIQYF.

The chain joins TRBV28 to TRBJ2-3; D is unresolved. The CDR3 runs 14 residues. Trimming shortened V by 6 bases and J by 0 bases, and 10 bases separated the two germline ends. The germline CDR1 and CDR2 sequences are MDHEN and SYDVKM. CDR3 nucleotides: TGTGCCAGCAGGGTACACGGAAGCACAGATACGCAGTATTTT. Encoded protein: CASRVHGSTDTQYF.

The gene calls are TRBV5-1 and TRBJ1-1; D might be TRBD1 (5 bases). This CDR3 has 16 amino acids. V was cut by 2 bases and J by 2 bases, with 16 bases left in between. Germline CDR1 reads SGHRS; CDR2 reads YFSETQ. CDR3 amino acids: CASSFGLRTYNTEAFF. The CDR3 nucleotides read TGCGCCAGCAGCTTTGGCTTGCGGACATATAACACTGAAGCTTTCTTT.

As DNA, the CDR3 is TGTGCCAGCAGCCCCGGGGGAGGACTGTATTTT. Translation: CASSPGGGLYF. This chain links TRBV6-5 with TRBJ2-3; D perhaps matches TRBD2 (6 bases). This CDR3 has 11 residues. Germline V gene lookup returns CDR1 MNHEY and CDR2 SVGAGI. Trimming pared 6 bases from V and 14 bases from J, leaving 15 bases between.

This sequence joins TRBV6-5 and TRBJ2-3; TRBD1 matches 7 bases. This CDR3 region has 15 residues. V lost 8 bases to trimming and J lost 0 bases; unmatched junction nucleotides: 8. CDR1 is MNHEY, CDR2 SVGAGI, per germline. The CDR3 bases are TGTGCCAGCGGATACAGGGGTATTAGCACAGATACGCAGTATTTT. This encodes CASGYRGISTDTQYF.

V gene TRBV14 combines with J gene TRBJ2-3, with TRBD1 matching over 9 bases. The CDR3 length is 21 residues. The germline CDR1 and CDR2 sequences are SGHDN and FVKESK. V gave up 1 base and J gave up 0 bases; unmatched junction bases: 17. CDR3 residues: CASSQVPGWDRAYPSTDTQYF. The CDR3 DNA reads TGTGCCAGCAGCCAAGTCCCAGGGTGGGACAGGGCTTATCCTAGCACAGATACGCAGTATTTT.

V is TRBV7-8 and J is TRBJ1-2, with a tentative D call TRBD1 (5 bases). Germline CDR1 reads SGHVS; CDR2 reads FQNEAQ. Trimming shortened V by 4 bases and J by 8 bases, and 11 bases separated the two germline ends. The CDR3 runs to 12 residues. The DNA of the CDR3 is TGTGCCAGCAGCTCCCGGGAGGGGGGCTACACCTTC. It translates to CASSSREGGYTF.

The CDR3 reads CASSDPGRGGGNQPQHF. In nucleotides, the CDR3 is TGTGCCAGCAGTGACCCGGGGAGGGGGGGCGGCAATCAGCCCCAGCATTTT. V gene TRBV6-1 combines with J gene TRBJ1-5, with D possibly matching TRBD1 (6 bases). V lost 3 bases and J lost 2, with 17 bases in between. Germline CDR1 reads MNHNS; CDR2 reads SASEGT. CDR3 length equals 17 residues.

The gene calls are TRBV7-9 and TRBJ2-1, with unresolved D. Trimming removed 3 bases at V and 10 bases at J, with 13 bases between. The CDR3 is 13 residues long. Germline V gene sequence: CDR1 SEHNR, CDR2 FQNEAQ (reference sequence). CDR3 in DNA: TGTGCCAGCAGCTTGGTTTTCGAACCGGAGCAGTTCTTC. Protein product: CASSLVFEPEQFF.

This rearrangement joins TRBV5-1 to TRBJ2-3, with D perhaps matching TRBD2 (6 bases). This CDR3 is built from 12 residues. Germline-derived CDR1 and CDR2 are SGHRS and YFSETQ. Trimming took 9 bases from V and 9 from J, leaving 17 bases between them. DNA of the CDR3: TGCGCCACGGGACTCTCGACTGAGACGCAGTATTTT. Its protein product is CATGLSTETQYF.

The V call is TRBV21-1, the J call TRBJ2-5; TRBD1, the table's D call, lacks a check against the DNA. TRBV21-1 is termed a pseudogene. The CDR3 contains 17 residues. The CDR3: CASSPSPGYRVGETQYF. CDR3 nucleotides: TGTGCCAGCAGTCCATCCCCGGGGTACAGGGTCGGAGAGACCCAGTACTTC.

The V and J genes are TRBV5-1 and TRBJ2-1, with 7 nucleotides matching TRBD1. CDR3 length: 16 residues. The V segment lost 6 bases and the J segment 0 bases; nucleotides outside the gene matches: 9. Germline CDR1 is SGHRS and CDR2 is YFSETQ. The CDR3 sequence: CASTPTGTASYNEQFF. The DNA of the CDR3 is TGCGCCAGCACCCCAACCGGGACAGCCTCCTACAATGAGCAGTTCTTC.

V gene TRBV29-1 combines with J gene TRBJ2-6; TRBD1 agrees at 8 bases. The germline CDR1 and CDR2 sequences are SQVTM and ANQGSEA. V lost 6 bases to trimming and J lost 0 bases; unmatched junction nucleotides: 10. CDR3 length: 17 residues. CDR3 amino acids: CSVVGQGFSSGANVLTF. The CDR3 DNA reads TGCAGCGTCGTTGGACAGGGCTTTAGCTCTGGGGCCAACGTCCTGACTTTC.

The genes are TRBV2 and TRBJ1-5; unclear D gene. The CDR3 loop spans 14 amino acids. Germline CDR1 reads SNHLY; CDR2 reads FYNNEI. Trimming shortened V by 5 bases and J by 1 base, and 9 bases separated the two germline ends. This CDR3 reads CASSSGTSNQPQHF. The CDR3 DNA reads as TGTGCCAGCAGTTCAGGAACCAGCAATCAGCCCCAGCATTTT.

The chain combines TRBV5-8 with TRBJ2-2; possibly TRBD1 or TRBD2 for D (7 bases each). V gave up 3 bases and J gave up 0 bases, with 18 bases separating them. This CDR3 is built from 18 residues. Germline CDR1 SGHTS, CDR2 YDEGEE. Here the CDR3 reads CASSSGGTARANTGELFF. The DNA of the CDR3 is TGTGCCAGCAGCTCCGGGGGGACAGCAAGAGCGAACACCGGGGAGCTGTTTTTT.

The chain couples TRBV5-1 to TRBJ1-1; 7 positions agree with TRBD1. The CDR3 has 15 residues. Germline V gene data show CDR1 as SGHRS and CDR2 as YFSETQ. V lost 6 bases and J lost 1; bases outside the gene matches: 9. The CDR3 DNA follows: TGCGCCAGCACCCCGTCGACAGGGTCGAACACTGAAGCTTTCTTT. This sequence encodes CASTPSTGSNTEAFF.

This rearrangement joins TRBV11-2 to TRBJ2-5; D possibly matches TRBD1 or TRBD2 (5 bases each). CDR1 is SGHAT and CDR2 is FQNNGV in the germline V gene. Trimming cost V 5 bases and J 0 bases, with 13 bases left between them. CDR3 size: 15 residues. CDR3: CASSRDATYQETQYF. CDR3 in DNA: TGTGCCAGCAGCCGGGACGCCACGTACCAAGAGACCCAGTACTTC.

This clone was seen a single time. The chain combines TRBV30 with TRBJ2-4; D is unclear. This CDR3 is built from 13 residues. Trimming took 2 bases from V and 6 from J, leaving 11 bases between them. Germline CDR1 GTSNPN, CDR2 SVGIG (reference sequence). The CDR3 bases are TGTGCCTGGAGTTATAGTCTACGAAACATTCAGTACTTC. This codes for CAWSYSLRNIQYF.

This chain joins TRBV19 and TRBJ1-5, with TRBD1 matching over 8 bases. The CDR3 sequence is 18 residues long. The V gene end was trimmed by 10 bases and the J gene end by 0 bases; junction bases not matched to a gene: 17. Looked up from germline, CDR1 is LNHDA and CDR2 is SQIVND (reference sequence). The CDR3 DNA is TGTGCCACCCTGAAGCGCCGGGACAGGTATAATAGCAATCAGCCCCAGCATTTT. Translated: CATLKRRDRYNSNQPQHF.

The V and J genes are TRBV29-1 and TRBJ1-5, with 8 bases lining up with TRBD1. The CDR3 consists of 14 residues. Germline lookup yields CDR1 SQVTM and CDR2 ANQGSEA. Losses at the gene ends were 7 bases for V and 8 bases for J; bases not matched to a gene: 13. The CDR3, as DNA: TGCAGCGCTACCCTGACAGGGGTTGACGAGCCCCAGCATTTT. Translation: CSATLTGVDEPQHF. The whole variable domain, remainder taken from reference TRBV29-1 and TRBJ1-5, is SAVISQKPSRDICQRGTSLTIQCQVDSQVTMMFWYRQQPGQSLTLIATANQGSEATYESGFVIDKFPISRPNLTFSTLTVSNMSPEDSSIYLCSATLTGVDEPQHFGDGTRLSIL.

V usage is TRBV5-6 and J usage is TRBJ2-2; 9 positions match TRBD1. CDR3 length: 17 amino acids. Germline CDR1 and CDR2: SGHDT and YYEEEE. The trim removed 2 bases at V and 3 bases at J, leaving 8 bases unmatched. Here the CDR3 reads CASSLPGTGTYTGELFF. Here the CDR3 DNA reads TGTGCCAGCAGCTTACCCGGGACAGGGACCTACACCGGGGAGCTGTTTTTT.

V and J are TRBV6-5 and TRBJ1-1; TRBD1 might be the D (6 bases). Germline V gene sequence: CDR1 MNHEY, CDR2 SVGAGI. This CDR3 contains 14 residues. Trimming took 8 bases from V and 1 from J, leaving 14 bases between them. CDR3 bases: TGTGCCAGCCAAAACGAAGGGGGGAACACTGAAGCTTTCTTT. Its protein product is CASQNEGGNTEAFF.

The chain carries TRBV2 and TRBJ2-3; tentative D call: TRBD1 (6 bases). The CDR3 extends over 14 amino acids. Germline CDR1 SNHLY, CDR2 FYNNEI. V lost 4 bases, J lost 0 bases, and 8 bases lay in between. The CDR3 nucleotides are TGTGCCAGCAGTGCCAGGGGAAGCACAGATACGCAGTATTTT. Translating it yields CASSARGSTDTQYF.

The chain uses TRBV30 and TRBJ2-5, with TRBD1 identical over 7 bases. CDR3 length: 13 amino acids. Germline trimming cut 3 bases from V and 5 bases from J; bases unmatched to any gene: 6. Per the germline V gene, CDR1 is GTSNPN and CDR2 is SVGIG (reference sequence). Here the CDR3 reads CAWSGDSTETQYF. CDR3 nucleotide sequence: TGTGCCTGGAGCGGGGACAGTACGGAGACCCAGTACTTC.